These T cell receptor beta chains were read from a single sample in a study of cytomegalovirus exposure and HLA in healthy donors. The protocol was immunoSEQ multiplex PCR, while the TCRdb copy is restricted to in-frame clones and leaves out a portion. Here the sample spans 95,000 to 150,000 clones, around 80% being singletons. Sequenced sample: PBMCs. Receptor source: a female donor in good health and CMV-seronegative. Both conserved end residues are trimmed from each CDR3. Each record gives: J gene, clone size, V gene, CDR3 protein. Not all rows give a size; the values are once, few, many and, for expanded clones, a class.

J gene: TRBJ2-7
clone size: few
V gene: TRBV5-1
CDR3 protein: ASSLERGLEQY

J gene: TRBJ1-1
clone size: -
V gene: TRBV5-4
CDR3 protein: ASSLGTGGRMNTEAF

J gene: TRBJ2-7
clone size: -
V gene: TRBV7-9
CDR3 protein: ASSSKGQDYEQY

J gene: TRBJ1-5
clone size: -
V gene: TRBV5-4
CDR3 protein: ASSLQGAGNQPQH

J gene: TRBJ2-2
clone size: -
V gene: TRBV30
CDR3 protein: AWSVWLAGTGELF

J gene: TRBJ1-4
clone size: -
V gene: TRBV19
CDR3 protein: ASNSGGGNEKLF

J gene: TRBJ2-1
clone size: -
V gene: TRBV2
CDR3 protein: ASSERAGWGGTSSYNEQF

J gene: -
clone size: -
V gene: TRBV27
CDR3 protein: ASSSPQRQEYEQY

J gene: TRBJ1-1
clone size: -
V gene: TRBV6-5
CDR3 protein: ASRKLMNTEAF

J gene: TRBJ2-1
clone size: -
V gene: TRBV5-6
CDR3 protein: ASSLAALSVDEQF

J gene: TRBJ2-5
clone size: few
V gene: TRBV7-6
CDR3 protein: ASSLVERETQY

J gene: TRBJ2-1
clone size: -
V gene: TRBV11-3
CDR3 protein: ASSPTRLVAEQF

J gene: TRBJ2-5
clone size: -
V gene: TRBV27
CDR3 protein: ASSHLTSGRVETQY

J gene: TRBJ2-1
clone size: -
V gene: TRBV28
CDR3 protein: ASSTKTYNEQF

J gene: TRBJ1-4
clone size: -
V gene: TRBV18
CDR3 protein: ASSLLGERDEKLF

J gene: TRBJ2-6
clone size: -
V gene: TRBV6-4
CDR3 protein: ASSDAGRGANVLT

J gene: TRBJ2-5
clone size: -
V gene: TRBV27
CDR3 protein: ASGTGREETQY

J gene: TRBJ2-4
clone size: -
V gene: TRBV28
CDR3 protein: ASSFPGSLNIQY

J gene: TRBJ2-4
clone size: -
V gene: TRBV12-5
CDR3 protein: ASGPGQGLAKNIQY

J gene: TRBJ2-2
clone size: -
V gene: TRBV7-9
CDR3 protein: ASSLRAGGSGELF

J gene: TRBJ2-2
clone size: -
V gene: TRBV7-3
CDR3 protein: ASSPSARGHPTGELF

J gene: TRBJ2-1
clone size: -
V gene: TRBV19
CDR3 protein: ASSIGGRLAGHNEQF

J gene: TRBJ2-2
clone size: -
V gene: TRBV6-5
CDR3 protein: ATREQGAGELF

J gene: TRBJ1-6
clone size: once
V gene: TRBV15
CDR3 protein: ATSREAPPRANSPLH

J gene: TRBJ2-7
clone size: -
V gene: TRBV4-2
CDR3 protein: ASSPGQGFDSGTYEQY

J gene: TRBJ1-2
clone size: -
V gene: TRBV4-2
CDR3 protein: ASSQEGRGDWYGYT

J gene: TRBJ2-7
clone size: -
V gene: TRBV6-1
CDR3 protein: ASTPMRGGSYEQY

J gene: TRBJ1-2
clone size: few
V gene: TRBV4-1
CDR3 protein: ASSQVGGPLYGYT

J gene: TRBJ2-4
clone size: -
V gene: TRBV6-5
CDR3 protein: ASSYKPGQPQNSQY

J gene: TRBJ2-1
clone size: once
V gene: TRBV2
CDR3 protein: ASDNNEQF

J gene: TRBJ1-5
clone size: -
V gene: TRBV6-6
CDR3 protein: ASSIRQHYSNQPQH

J gene: TRBJ2-1
clone size: -
V gene: TRBV7-9
CDR3 protein: SSSTSGGPSYNEQF

J gene: TRBJ2-3
clone size: -
V gene: TRBV7-9
CDR3 protein: ASSSAGGDTQY

J gene: TRBJ1-1
clone size: -
V gene: TRBV7-8
CDR3 protein: ASRPNRGLNTEAF

J gene: TRBJ1-2
clone size: -
V gene: TRBV5-1
CDR3 protein: ASSLAGTGGRYGYT

J gene: TRBJ1-2
clone size: -
V gene: TRBV2
CDR3 protein: ASSDRYGYT

J gene: TRBJ2-7
clone size: -
V gene: TRBV9
CDR3 protein: ASSRRDYSGEQY

J gene: TRBJ1-1
clone size: once
V gene: TRBV5-1
CDR3 protein: ASEEVGSTEAF

J gene: TRBJ2-3
clone size: -
V gene: TRBV2
CDR3 protein: ASSEGQGSGTDTQY

J gene: TRBJ2-7
clone size: -
V gene: TRBV10-3
CDR3 protein: AISPANPGQGSSVGEQY

J gene: TRBJ1-1
clone size: once
V gene: TRBV30
CDR3 protein: AWSQSNTEAF

J gene: TRBJ2-3
clone size: once
V gene: TRBV11-2
CDR3 protein: ASSLGQTTDTQY

J gene: TRBJ2-7
clone size: -
V gene: TRBV19
CDR3 protein: ASSRVAGEGTYEQY

J gene: TRBJ1-2
clone size: -
V gene: TRBV5-1
CDR3 protein: ASSPSGGDYGYT

J gene: TRBJ1-4
clone size: -
V gene: TRBV30
CDR3 protein: AWSVRQGAGKLF

J gene: TRBJ2-7
clone size: -
V gene: TRBV6-6
CDR3 protein: ASIMGGSAHGEQY

J gene: TRBJ2-7
clone size: -
V gene: TRBV18
CDR3 protein: ASSPSSYEQY

J gene: TRBJ2-7
clone size: -
V gene: TRBV4-1
CDR3 protein: ASSRTVGAYEQY

J gene: TRBJ2-1
clone size: -
V gene: TRBV7-9
CDR3 protein: ASRHGTSGTYNEQF

J gene: TRBJ1-1
clone size: -
V gene: TRBV11-2
CDR3 protein: ASSLTGLVTEAF

J gene: TRBJ2-1
clone size: -
V gene: TRBV28
CDR3 protein: ASSRKTGFRLNNEQF

J gene: TRBJ1-1
clone size: -
V gene: TRBV27
CDR3 protein: ASSLGGTGTEAF

J gene: TRBJ1-2
clone size: few
V gene: TRBV11-2
CDR3 protein: ASTQGNLGYT

J gene: TRBJ2-7
clone size: -
V gene: TRBV7-9
CDR3 protein: ASSPGTDEQY

J gene: TRBJ1-1
clone size: -
V gene: TRBV28
CDR3 protein: ASSVPQGNTEAF